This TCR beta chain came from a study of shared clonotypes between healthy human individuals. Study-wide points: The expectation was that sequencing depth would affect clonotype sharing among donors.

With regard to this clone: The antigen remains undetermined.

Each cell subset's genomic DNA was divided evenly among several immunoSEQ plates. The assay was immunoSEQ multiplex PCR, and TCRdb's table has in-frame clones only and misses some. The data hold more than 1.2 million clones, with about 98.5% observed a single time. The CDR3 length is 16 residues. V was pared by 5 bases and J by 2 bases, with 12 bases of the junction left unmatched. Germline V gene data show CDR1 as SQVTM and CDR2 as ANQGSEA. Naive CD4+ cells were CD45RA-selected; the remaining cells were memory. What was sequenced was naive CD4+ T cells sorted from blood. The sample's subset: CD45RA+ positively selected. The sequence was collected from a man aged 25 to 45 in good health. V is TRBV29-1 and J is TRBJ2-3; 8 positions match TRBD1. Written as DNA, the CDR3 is TGCAGCGTTAAAATGGGGACAGGTAGTGTCACAGATACGCAGTATTTT. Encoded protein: CSVKMGTGSVTDTQYF.